This T cell receptor beta chain is from a study of T cells after yellow fever vaccination. Overall study: Preparation of the low-cell-number fractions used SMART-Seq v4 Ultra Low Input.

Trimming took 0 bases from V and 2 from J; bases not matched to a gene: 3. The CDR3 has 16 amino acids. The germline gives CDR1 LGHNA, CDR2 YSLEER. TCRdb reanalysed the 5' RACE reads using MiXCR and keeps one entry per CDR3 protein. The repertoire holds about 580,000 distinct CDR3 sequences, with roughly a sixth as singletons. The specimen comprised PBMCs, sampled less than 6 days after the first yellow fever vaccination. The V and J genes are TRBV4-3 and TRBJ2-1, with 8 bases lining up with TRBD1. This TCR was recovered from a man aged 18 to 30 who received the YFV17D yellow fever vaccine. The CDR3 loop reads CASSQDRTGTYNEQFF. CDR3 bases: TGCGCCAGCAGCCAAGATAGGACAGGGACCTACAATGAGCAGTTCTTC.